Listed here are 12 T cell receptor beta chains from one sample, sequenced in a study of human CD8 memory T cell subsets. Libraries of TCR beta chains were produced by 5' RACE (UMI-labeled). TCRdb re-called the 5' RACE reads; one entry per CDR3 protein, DNA not given. This repertoire comprises about 7,900 distinct CDR3 sequences; its ten largest clones make up 20% to 25%. Sample: CD8+ T cells from PBMCs. The receptors derive from a human donor in good health.

The rearrangement joins TRBV5-1 to TRBJ2-5; TCRdb's D gene call, TRBD2, goes unchecked for lack of DNA. Germline CDR1 SGHRS, CDR2 YFSETQ. The CDR3 runs to 15 residues. CDR3 in amino acids: CASSLFPAKRETQYF. The full variable domain, with the rest looked up from reference TRBV5-1 and TRBJ2-5, is KAGVTQTPRYLIKTRGQQVTLSCSPISGHRSVSWYQQTPGQGLQFLFEYFSETQRNKGNFPGRFSGRQFSNSRSEMNVSTLELGDSALYLCASSLFPAKRETQYFGPGTRLLVL.

V gene TRBV27 combines with J gene TRBJ2-1; the TCRdb call, TRBD2, lacks DNA for checking. The V gene's germline CDR1 is MNHEY and CDR2 SMNVEV (reference sequence). The CDR3 runs to 16 residues. The CDR3 loop reads CASSPLGASGYNEQFF.

The chain has TRBV12-3 or TRBV12-4 and TRBJ2-5; TCRdb's D call, TRBD1, is unchecked because there is no DNA. The CDR3 has 15 residues. CDR3 amino acids: CASSTSVGQKETQYF.

V usage is TRBV29-1 and J usage is TRBJ2-7; no DNA is available, so the TRBD1 call from TCRdb remains unchecked. The CDR3 has 13 amino acids. Germline-derived CDR1 and CDR2 are SQVTM and ANQGSEA. CDR3 protein: CSVAGPDTYEQYF.

The J gene is TRBJ1-1, the V gene TRBV19; TCRdb designates TRBD1, a call that cannot be tested without DNA. There are 13 residues in the CDR3. From germline, CDR1 is LNHDA and CDR2 SQIVND (reference sequence). The CDR3 loop reads CASSITPDSGAFF.

The chain links TRBV7-7 to TRBJ2-3. From germline, CDR1 is SSHAT and CDR2 FNYEAQ (reference sequence). This CDR3 region has 14 residues. CDR3 protein: CASSLGASTDTQYF.

The chain is built from TRBV2 and TRBJ1-4. CDR3 length: 14 amino acids. Germline assignment: CDR1 SNHLY and CDR2 FYNNEI. The CDR3 spells CASSDSQENEKLFF.

This chain uses TRBV7-2 with TRBJ2-1; TCRdb proposes TRBD1, but this gene call is untestable without DNA. There are 19 residues in the CDR3. Germline V gives CDR1 SGHTA, CDR2 FQGNSA. The CDR3 spells CASSSDGTALSYSYNEQFF.

By frequency, this clonotype registers large. V usage is TRBV29-1 and J usage is TRBJ2-5; the D call of TRBD2 rests on TCRdb alone, since no DNA is present to check it. Germline values: CDR1 SQVTM, CDR2 ANQGSEA. The CDR3 is made up of 16 amino acids. This chain's CDR3 is CSVEEDSGGTRETQYF.

The chain is built from TRBV4-1 and TRBJ2-1; TCRdb's assignment of TRBD2 cannot be checked, as there is no DNA. Germline V gives CDR1 MGHRA, CDR2 YSYEKL. The CDR3 is made up of 16 amino acids. The chain's CDR3 is CASSQDSASGYNEQFF.

The genes are TRBV7-8 and TRBJ1-1. CDR1 is SGHVS, CDR2 FQNEAQ, per germline. The CDR3 spans 13 residues. This CDR3 reads CASSLAHYTEAFF.

The chain couples TRBV12-3 or TRBV12-4 to TRBJ2-7; checking the TCRdb D call of TRBD1 is not possible without DNA. CDR3 length equals 14 residues. This chain's CDR3 is CASSLRDRAYEQYF.